This paragraph reports one T cell receptor (beta chain). The antigen is undetermined. This sample is part of a study of T-cell memory formation after mild COVID-19. Study results and caveats: Clones that got smaller from day 15 to 85 had even CD4/CD8, while clones growing later tipped toward CD4+. The CD4+ clones that contracted clustered mainly within CM and EM, and the CD8+ clones concentrated in EMRA. Among clones peaking at day 37 in the second wave, SARS-CoV-2 specificity remained unconfirmed. Memory from before infection featured some responding clones, which suggests cross-reactive memory joined.

The ends were cut back, 0 bases at V and 7 bases at J, with 12 bases in the middle. Germline V gene sequence: CDR1 GTSNPN, CDR2 SVGIG (reference sequence). There are 13 residues in the CDR3. MiXCR, applied by TCRdb to the 5' RACE reads, yields one record per CDR3 protein. The repertoire holds 350,000 to 500,000 distinct CDR3 sequences, with around 22% as singletons. The sequence came from an adult woman who had mild COVID-19 (a few samples of this study predate the infection). Cell type and time point are not known. The chain carries TRBV30 and TRBJ1-1, with D unclear. Source material: PBMCs or a T cell subset sorted from them (not recorded which). CDR3 residues: CAWSVVRASEAFF. The DNA of the CDR3 is TGTGCCTGGAGTGTAGTGAGGGCCAGTGAAGCTTTCTTT.